This TCR beta chain was found in a study of T cell responses to AZD1222 COVID-19 vaccine. Study results and caveats: Donors, mostly white British, included more females; clonal diversity was possibly underestimated. Spike-specific TCR breadth and depth went up after people got two AZD1222 doses.

Turning to this clone: Its antigen is undetermined.

The V gene lost 6 bases and the J gene lost 7 bases, with 15 bases spanning the gap. This CDR3 spans 13 amino acids. Using immunoSEQ multiplex PCR, the repertoire was profiled, and TCRdb retains in-frame clones only, with some absent. The data hold roughly 100,000 clones, with roughly 89% observed a single time. This clonotype was sampled from an adult in good health. The sample in question was peripheral blood, obtained on day 0 of AZD1222 vaccination. This rearrangement joins TRBV12-3 or TRBV12-4 to TRBJ1-2; possibly TRBD1 for D (6 bases). As DNA, the CDR3 is TGTGCCAGCAGCCAGCACAGGGAGGGTGGCTACACCTTC. It codes for CASSQHREGGYTF.